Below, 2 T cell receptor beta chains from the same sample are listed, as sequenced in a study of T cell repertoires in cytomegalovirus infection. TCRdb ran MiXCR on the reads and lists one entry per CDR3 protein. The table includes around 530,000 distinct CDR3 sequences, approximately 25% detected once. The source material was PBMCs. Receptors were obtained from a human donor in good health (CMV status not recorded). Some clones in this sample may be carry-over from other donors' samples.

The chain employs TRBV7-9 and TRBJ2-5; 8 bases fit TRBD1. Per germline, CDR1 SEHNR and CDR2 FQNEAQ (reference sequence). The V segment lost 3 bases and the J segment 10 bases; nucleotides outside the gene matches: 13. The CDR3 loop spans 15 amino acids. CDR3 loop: CASSLNRGTRSDQYF. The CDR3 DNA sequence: TGTGCCAGCAGCTTGAACAGGGGGACTCGAAGTGACCAGTACTTC. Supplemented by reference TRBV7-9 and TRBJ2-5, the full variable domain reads DTGVSQNPRHKITKRGQNVTFRCDPISEHNRLYWYRQTLGQGPEFLTYFQNEAQLEKSRLLSDRFSAERPKGSFSTLEIQRTEQGDSAMYLCASSLNRGTRSDQYFGPGTRLLVL.

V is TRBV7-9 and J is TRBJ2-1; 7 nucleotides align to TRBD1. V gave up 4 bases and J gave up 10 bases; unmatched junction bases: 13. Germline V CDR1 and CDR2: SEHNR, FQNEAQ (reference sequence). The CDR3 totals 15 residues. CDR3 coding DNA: TGTGCCAGCAGCTCCAGGAGACAGGGAATAGAAGAGCAGTTCTTC. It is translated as CASSSRRQGIEEQFF.